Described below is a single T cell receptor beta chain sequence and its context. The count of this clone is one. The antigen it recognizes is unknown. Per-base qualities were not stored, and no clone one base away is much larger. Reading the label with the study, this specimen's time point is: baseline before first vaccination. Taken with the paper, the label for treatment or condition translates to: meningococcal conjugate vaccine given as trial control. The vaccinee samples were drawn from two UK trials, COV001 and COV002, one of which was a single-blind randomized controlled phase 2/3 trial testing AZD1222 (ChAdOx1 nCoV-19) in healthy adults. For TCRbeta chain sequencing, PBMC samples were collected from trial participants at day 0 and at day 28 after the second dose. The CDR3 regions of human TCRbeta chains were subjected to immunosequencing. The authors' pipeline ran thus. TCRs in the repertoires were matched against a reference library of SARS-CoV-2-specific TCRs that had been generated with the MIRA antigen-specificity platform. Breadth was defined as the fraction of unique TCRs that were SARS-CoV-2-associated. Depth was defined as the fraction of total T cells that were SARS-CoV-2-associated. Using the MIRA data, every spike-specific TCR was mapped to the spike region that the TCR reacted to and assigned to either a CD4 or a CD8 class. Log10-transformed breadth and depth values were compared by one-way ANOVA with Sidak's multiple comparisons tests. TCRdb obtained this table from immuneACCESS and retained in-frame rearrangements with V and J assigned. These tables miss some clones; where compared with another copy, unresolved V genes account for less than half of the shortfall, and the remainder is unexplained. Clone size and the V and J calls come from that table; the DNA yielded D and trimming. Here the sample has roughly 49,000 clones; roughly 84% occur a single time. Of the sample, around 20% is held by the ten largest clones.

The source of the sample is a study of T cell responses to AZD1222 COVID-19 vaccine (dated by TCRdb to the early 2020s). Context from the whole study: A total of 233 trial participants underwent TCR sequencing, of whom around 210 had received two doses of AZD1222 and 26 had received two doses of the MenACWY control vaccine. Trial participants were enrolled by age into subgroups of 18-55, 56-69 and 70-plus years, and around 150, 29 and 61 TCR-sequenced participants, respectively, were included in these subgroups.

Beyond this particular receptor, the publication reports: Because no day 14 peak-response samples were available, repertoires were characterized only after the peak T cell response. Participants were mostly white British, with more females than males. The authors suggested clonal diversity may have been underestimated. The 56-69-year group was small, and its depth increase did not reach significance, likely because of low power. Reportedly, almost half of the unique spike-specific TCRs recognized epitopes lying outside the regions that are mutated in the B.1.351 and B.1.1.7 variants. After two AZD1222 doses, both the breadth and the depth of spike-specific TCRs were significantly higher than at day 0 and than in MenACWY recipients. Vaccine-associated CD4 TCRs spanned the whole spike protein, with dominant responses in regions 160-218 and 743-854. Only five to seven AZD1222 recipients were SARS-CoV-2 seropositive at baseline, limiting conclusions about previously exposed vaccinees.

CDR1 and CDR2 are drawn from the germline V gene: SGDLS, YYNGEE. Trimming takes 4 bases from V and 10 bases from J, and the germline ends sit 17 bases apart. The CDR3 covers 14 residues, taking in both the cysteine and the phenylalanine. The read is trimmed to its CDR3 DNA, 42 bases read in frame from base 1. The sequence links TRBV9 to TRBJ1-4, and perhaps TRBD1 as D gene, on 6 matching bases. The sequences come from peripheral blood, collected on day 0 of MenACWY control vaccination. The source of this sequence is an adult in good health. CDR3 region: CASSLATGAGKLFF. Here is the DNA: TGTGCCAGCAGCCTGGCCACGGGGGCCGGAAAACTGTTTTTT. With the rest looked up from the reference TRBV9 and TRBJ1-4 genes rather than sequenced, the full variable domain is DSGVTQTPKHLITATGQRVTLRCSPRSGDLSVYWYQQSLDQGLQFLIQYYNGEERAKGNILERFSAQQFPDLHSELNLSSLELGDSALYFCASSLATGAGKLFFGSGTQLSVL.